The rows below give T cell receptor beta chains drawn from one sample of a study of a mutant IDH1 vaccine in newly diagnosed glioma. These TCRs are of unknown antigen specificity. Data came from immunoSEQ multiplex PCR; TCRdb stores just in-frame clones and leaves some out. The sample shows tens of thousands of clones, roughly four fifths of them seen only once. Specimen: PBMCs, collected from a glioma patient whose treatment included an IDH1 peptide vaccine. The receptors were sampled from a man in his forties or fifties with glioma. The CDR3 runs from the conserved cysteine through the conserved F or W. The D gene is left open where the match is weak. Clone size, where shown, is once, few, many, or a class for clones that have expanded.

CASSWDRVTEAFF TGTGCCAGCAGCTGGGACAGGGTAACTGAAGCTTTCTTT TRBD1 - TRBJ1-1 TRBV11-1
CAPNSEARETGELFF TGTGCCCCGAATTCGGAGGCTAGGGAAACCGGGGAGCTGTTTTTT - once TRBJ2-2 TRBV12-1
CASSPDRTSYEQYF TGTGCCAGCAGCCCCGATCGGACATCCTACGAGCAGTACTTC - few TRBJ2-7 TRBV7-7
CASSRDRLQTEAFF TGTGCCAGCAGCCGAGACAGGTTGCAGACTGAAGCTTTCTTT - - TRBJ1-1 TRBV14
CSVGAGNQETQYF TGCAGCGTTGGGGCGGGGAACCAAGAGACCCAGTACTTC - - TRBJ2-5 TRBV29-1
CASSLEGAGEKLFF TGCGCCAGCAGCTTGGAGGGGGCAGGTGAAAAACTGTTTTTT TRBD1 - TRBJ1-4 TRBV5-1
CASSIGYSWDRSSYEQYF TGTGCCAGTAGTATAGGGTACTCTTGGGACAGGAGCTCCTACGAGCAGTACTTC TRBD1 few TRBJ2-7 TRBV19
CASSRTVSPGYTF TGTGCCAGCAGTCGGACAGTTTCTCCGGGCTACACCTTC - - TRBJ1-2 TRBV28
CASSPLAGDYNEQFF TGTGCCAGCAGTCCCCTAGCGGGGGATTACAATGAGCAGTTCTTC TRBD2 - TRBJ2-1 TRBV6-5
CASSSQGARYTEAFF TGTGCCAGCAGCTCCCAGGGGGCGCGGTACACTGAAGCTTTCTTT TRBD1 - TRBJ1-1 TRBV7-9
CASSLSLGANVLTF TGTGCCAGCAGTCTCTCACTTGGGGCCAACGTCCTGACTTTC - - TRBJ2-6 TRBV6-6
CASSLVLPRPNTEAFF TGTGCCAGCAGCTTAGTGCTCCCAAGACCGAACACTGAAGCTTTCTTT - - TRBJ1-1 TRBV11-2
CASSERHPPQQFF TGTGCCAGCAGTGAAAGGCACCCCCCCCAGCAGTTCTTC - - TRBJ2-1 TRBV6-1
CASDRGVGGNIQYF TGTGCCAGCGACAGGGGCGTCGGAGGAAACATTCAGTACTTC TRBD1 - TRBJ2-4 TRBV7-2
CASSPRSAGANVLTF TGTGCCAGCTCACCAAGGAGTGCTGGGGCCAACGTCCTGACTTTC - - TRBJ2-6 TRBV18
CASSHSGGTGGTRETQYF TGTGCCAGCAGTCACAGCGGCGGGACAGGGGGAACCAGAGAGACCCAGTACTTC TRBD1 - TRBJ2-5 TRBV7-9
CASSLGGRDTQYF TGTGCCAGCAGCTTAGGCGGGAGAGATACGCAGTATTTT TRBD2 - TRBJ2-3 TRBV7-6
CASSPGTSGMGEQFF TGCGCCAGCAGCCCGGGGACTAGCGGAATGGGTGAGCAGTTCTTC TRBD2 - TRBJ2-1 TRBV5-1
CASSYTGGSYNEQFF TGTGCCAGCAGTTACACAGGGGGGTCCTACAATGAGCAGTTCTTC TRBD1 - TRBJ2-1 TRBV6-5
CASSPGPGDEQYF TGCGCCAGCAGCCCGGGACCTGGGGACGAGCAGTACTTC - - TRBJ2-7 TRBV5-1
CASSPSWDRKNGKLFF TGTGCCAGCTCACCTTCCTGGGACAGAAAGAATGGAAAACTGTTTTTT TRBD1 - TRBJ1-4 TRBV18
CASSQGQANQPQHF TGCGCCAGCAGCCAAGGACAGGCCAATCAGCCCCAGCATTTT - - TRBJ1-5 TRBV4-1
CASSYDRAGGYTF TGTGCCAGCAGTTACGACAGGGCGGGTGGCTACACCTTC TRBD1 - TRBJ1-2 TRBV6-6
CASSDQTGFEAFF TGTGCCAGCAGTGACCAGACAGGGTTTGAAGCTTTCTTT TRBD1 many TRBJ1-1 TRBV6-4
CASSLELAGEGETQYF TGCGCCAGCAGCTTGGAGTTAGCGGGAGAGGGGGAGACCCAGTACTTC TRBD2 - TRBJ2-5 TRBV5-1
CASSQASGQGYGDTDTQYF TGCGCCAGCAGCCAAGCGTCCGGACAGGGGTACGGAGACACAGATACGCAGTATTTT TRBD1 - TRBJ2-3 TRBV4-1
CATSRLGQFMNTEAFF TGTGCCACCAGCAGATTGGGACAGTTCATGAACACTGAAGCTTTCTTT TRBD1 - TRBJ1-1 TRBV15
CATNDIQETQYF TGTGCCACCAACGACATTCAAGAGACCCAGTACTTC - - TRBJ2-5 TRBV18
CASSYSPSDLSYEQYF TGTGCCAGCAGTTACTCCCCTAGCGACCTCTCCTACGAGCAGTACTTC - few TRBJ2-7 TRBV6-5
CASSPGLAGGLESYEQYF TGTGCCAGCAGCCCTGGACTAGCGGGAGGGCTTGAATCCTACGAGCAGTACTTC TRBD2 - TRBJ2-7 TRBV7-9
CASSVEGGTEAFF TGTGCCAGCAGCGTAGAAGGGGGCACTGAAGCTTTCTTT - - TRBJ1-1 TRBV9
CASSYPSGRDTQYF TGTGCCAGCAGTTACCCTAGCGGGCGAGATACGCAGTATTTT TRBD2 many TRBJ2-3 TRBV6-6
CASSYSPTGAGTF TGTGCCAGCAGTTACTCCCCCACGGGGGCAGGGACCTTC - - TRBJ2-7 TRBV6-6
CASTVGLAGGVLRADTQYF TGTGCCAGCACCGTCGGACTAGCGGGAGGGGTCCTAAGGGCAGATACGCAGTATTTT TRBD2 - TRBJ2-3 TRBV9
CASSTEGEQFF TGTGCCAGTAGCACAGAGGGTGAGCAGTTCTTC - - TRBJ2-1 TRBV19
CASSEGQSNEQFF TGTGCCAGCAGTGAAGGGCAGTCCAATGAGCAGTTCTTC - - TRBJ2-1 TRBV2
CASSWGRPGGSVTGELFF TGCGCCAGCAGCTGGGGAAGACCGGGTGGATCGGTAACCGGGGAGCTGTTTTTT - - TRBJ2-2 TRBV5-1
CATGQGVRETQYF TGTGCCACCGGACAGGGGGTGAGAGAGACCCAGTACTTC TRBD1 - TRBJ2-5 TRBV19
CSVDSGEAFF TGCAGCGTTGATTCCGGGGAAGCTTTCTTT - few TRBJ1-1 TRBV29-1
CASMNRGVYGYTF TGTGCCAGTATGAACAGGGGGGTGTATGGCTACACCTTC TRBD1 - TRBJ1-2 TRBV19
CASSDRLGSGSIDEQFF TGTGCCAGCAGTGATCGATTGGGTAGCGGGAGTATCGATGAGCAGTTCTTC TRBD2 - TRBJ2-1 TRBV2
CASRQELNEKLFF TGTGCCAGCAGACAGGAACTGAATGAAAAACTGTTTTTT - few TRBJ1-4 TRBV2
CASSLAGQKNTEAFF TGTGCCAGCAGCTTAGCGGGTCAGAAGAACACTGAAGCTTTCTTT - - TRBJ1-1 TRBV7-6
CASSEGGGAKNIQYF TGTGCCAGCAGTGAAGGGGGGGGAGCCAAAAACATTCAGTACTTC TRBD2 - TRBJ2-4 TRBV2
CASSQDYLSGGTYNEQFF TGCGCCAGCAGCCAAGATTATCTTTCGGGCGGGACCTACAATGAGCAGTTCTTC - - TRBJ2-1 TRBV4-3
CAWSAGTVSTDTQYF TGTGCCTGGAGTGCCGGGACAGTTAGCACAGATACGCAGTATTTT TRBD1 - TRBJ2-3 TRBV30
CASSPGSSFTEAFF TGTGCCAGCAGCCCCGGAAGTAGTTTCACTGAAGCTTTCTTT - medium-sized TRBJ1-1 TRBV11-3
CASSEGEEGGTEAFF TGTGCCAGCAGTGAAGGCGAGGAAGGGGGCACTGAAGCTTTCTTT - - TRBJ1-1 TRBV6-1
CASSLAGPTDTQYF TGCGCCAGCAGTCTAGCGGGGCCCACAGATACGCAGTATTTT TRBD2 - TRBJ2-3 TRBV10-1
CASGPGGRGTEAFF TGTGCCTCCGGTCCGGGGGGCCGGGGGACTGAAGCTTTCTTT - few TRBJ1-1 TRBV10-3
CASSPRGTSGASGELFF TGTGCCAGCTCACCACGTGGGACTAGCGGGGCGTCGGGGGAGCTGTTTTTT TRBD2 - TRBJ2-2 TRBV18
CASSFVLTTDTQYF TGTGCCAGCAGTTTCGTTTTAACCACAGATACGCAGTATTTT - - TRBJ2-3 TRBV27
CASSLSGLAGGRNNEQFF TGTGCCAGCTCTCTCTCGGGACTAGCGGGAGGGAGGAACAATGAGCAGTTCTTC TRBD2 - TRBJ2-1 TRBV18
CASSLVRHSNFNEQFF TGTGCCAGCAGCTTAGTGCGCCACTCAAATTTCAATGAGCAGTTCTTC - - TRBJ2-1 TRBV7-9
CASSPGRVNTEAFF TGTGCCAGCAGCCCCGGTCGTGTGAACACTGAAGCTTTCTTT - - TRBJ1-1 TRBV11-3